The source of this T cell receptor (beta chain) is a study of cytomegalovirus exposure and HLA in healthy donors. In germline, CDR1 is MDHEN, CDR2 SYDVKM. This CDR3 comprises 17 residues. The V segment lost 7 bases and the J segment 3 bases; nucleotides outside the gene matches: 9. 13 Jbeta primers and 60 Vbeta primers were used for the PCR. Sequencing was performed with immunoSEQ multiplex PCR; in TCRdb, only in-frame clones are kept and a portion is missing. This table has roughly 100,000 clones, more than 75% appearing once. This chain connects TRBV28 to TRBJ1-6; TRBD1 agrees at 10 bases. This TCR derives from a man aged 30 to 39 in good health and CMV-seropositive. The specimen was PBMCs. CDR3 region: CASISSGTGVYNSPLHF. The CDR3 DNA is TGTGCCAGCATCTCCTCCGGGACAGGGGTCTATAATTCACCCCTCCACTTT.